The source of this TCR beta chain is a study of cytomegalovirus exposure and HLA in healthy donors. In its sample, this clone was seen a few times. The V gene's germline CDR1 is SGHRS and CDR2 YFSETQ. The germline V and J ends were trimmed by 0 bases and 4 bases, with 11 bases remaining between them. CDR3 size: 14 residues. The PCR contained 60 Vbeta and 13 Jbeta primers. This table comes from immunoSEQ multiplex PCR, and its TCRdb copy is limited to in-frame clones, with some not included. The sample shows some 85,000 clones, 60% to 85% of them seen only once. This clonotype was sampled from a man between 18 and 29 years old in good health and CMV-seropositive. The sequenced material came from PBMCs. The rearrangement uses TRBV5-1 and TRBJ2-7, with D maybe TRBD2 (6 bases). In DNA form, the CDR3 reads TGCGCCAGCAGCTTGGGCGGGACTCCTTACGAGCAGTACTTC. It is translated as CASSLGGTPYEQYF.